Each of the 22 T cell receptor beta chains below was sequenced from the same sample in a study of identical twins. TCRdb reprocessed the 5' RACE reads via MiXCR and lists one record per CDR3 protein. This table has under 900,000 distinct CDR3 sequences, roughly 18% appearing once. These data were likewise used in another study, on T cells expressing NK-cell markers.

The source material was PBMCs. These receptor sequences come from a young woman in good health.

This clonotype was seen a handful of times. V and J are TRBV7-2 and TRBJ2-1, with TRBD2 matching 14 bases. V was clipped by 4 bases and J by 8 bases; unmatched bases: 4. CDR3 length equals 15 residues. Germline CDR1 SGHTA, CDR2 FQGNSA. In nucleotides, the CDR3 is TGTGCCAGCAGCTGGACTAGCGGGGGGACGGATGAGCAGTTCTTC. This translates into CASSWTSGGTDEQFF.

The chain couples TRBV10-3 to TRBJ2-1; 8 bases are shared with TRBD1. CDR1 and CDR2 from the germline V gene are ENHRY and SYGVKD. V shed 4 bases, J shed 8 bases, and the junction held 1 base outside the gene matches. The CDR3 extends over 12 amino acids. The chain's CDR3 is CAISGTGYEQFF. CDR3 nucleotide sequence: TGTGCCATCAGTGGGACAGGGTATGAGCAGTTCTTC.

This rearrangement joins TRBV5-1 to TRBJ2-7; D might be TRBD2 (5 bases). V was clipped by 2 bases and J by 7 bases, with 13 bases between them. This CDR3 has 13 residues. Germline V gives CDR1 SGHRS, CDR2 YFSETQ. Here the CDR3 DNA reads TGCGCCAGCAGCTTTTCCAGCCGGGATGAGCAGTACTTC. Residues: CASSFSSRDEQYF.

This clonotype was seen only a few times. The CDR3, as DNA: TGTGCCAGCAGTTTAGCGAGGTCCCGAGTAGGGGAGACCCAGTACTTC. Its translation: CASSLARSRVGETQYF. This chain uses TRBV27 with TRBJ2-5; no firm D call. Germline V lookup: CDR1 MNHEY, CDR2 SMNVEV (reference sequence). This CDR3 spans 16 amino acids. V lost 2 bases and J lost 5, with 18 bases in between.

V and J are TRBV6-1 and TRBJ2-3; D gene uncertain. Germline CDR1 is MNHNS and CDR2 is SASEGT. This CDR3 is built from 14 residues. V was cut by 6 bases and J by 4 bases, with 14 bases left in between. The CDR3 DNA follows: TGTGCCAGCAGCGAGGCACAAAACGCAGATACGCAGTATTTT. Encoded protein: CASSEAQNADTQYF.

V gene TRBV10-3 combines with J gene TRBJ2-1; 8 bases agree with TRBD2. This CDR3 region has 18 residues. Germline assignment: CDR1 ENHRY and CDR2 SYGVKD. The junction had 9 bases not matched to a gene; V was cut back by 2 bases and J by 0 bases. CDR3 residues: CAISEPPGRASSYNEQFF. The CDR3 DNA sequence: TGTGCCATCAGTGAGCCCCCCGGGAGGGCGAGCTCCTACAATGAGCAGTTCTTC.

This clonotype has a count of ten or more. This chain links TRBV12-3 or TRBV12-4 with TRBJ2-3, with TRBD1 matching over 8 bases. The CDR3 length is 14 residues. Trimming removed 4 bases from V and 3 bases from J; junction bases left unmatched: 3. CDR3 loop: CASSSTGGTDTQYF. CDR3 nucleotides: TGTGCCAGCAGTTCTACAGGGGGTACAGATACGCAGTATTTT.

This clonotype occurred a few times. V gene TRBV4-3 combines with J gene TRBJ2-1; D ambiguous. CDR1 is LGHNA, CDR2 YSLEER, per germline. The CDR3 covers 13 residues. V lost 3 bases and J lost 10, with 13 bases in between. The CDR3 region is CASSQHLRQEQFF. In nucleotides, the CDR3 is TGCGCCAGCAGCCAGCATCTTCGTCAAGAGCAGTTCTTC.

V and J are TRBV20-1 and TRBJ1-1; D uncertain. The ends were cut back, 3 bases at V and 0 bases at J, with 5 bases in the middle. Per the germline V gene, CDR1 is DFQATT and CDR2 is SNEGSKA (reference sequence). The CDR3 runs 12 residues. In DNA form, the CDR3 reads TGCAGTGCTAGTGCCCTGAACACTGAAGCTTTCTTT. Translated, it gives CSASALNTEAFF.

The chain links TRBV7-8 to TRBJ2-1; 12 nucleotides match TRBD2. Germline V gene data show CDR1 as SGHVS and CDR2 as FQNEAQ. Trimming took 3 bases from V and 0 from J; bases not matched to a gene: 9. There are 19 residues in the CDR3. The chain's CDR3 is CASSFAGLAGMSSYNEQFF. CDR3 sequence (DNA): TGTGCCAGCAGCTTCGCAGGACTAGCGGGGATGAGCTCCTACAATGAGCAGTTCTTC.

This clonotype was seen only a few times. V is TRBV20-1 and J is TRBJ1-6, with D unclear. Germline assignment: CDR1 DFQATT and CDR2 SNEGSKA (reference sequence). V was cut by 3 bases and J by 4 bases, with 16 bases left in between. The CDR3 contains 16 residues. In DNA form, the CDR3 reads TGCAGTGCTAGGCCGGCAACGCCTACATATAATTCACCCCTCCACTTT. Encoded protein: CSARPATPTYNSPLHF.

The chain links TRBV6-5 to TRBJ1-4; TRBD1 aligns across 7 bases. CDR1 and CDR2 from the germline V gene are MNHEY and SVGAGI. The ends lost 2 bases at V and 0 bases at J; junction bases unmatched: 3. This CDR3 spans 16 amino acids. The chain's CDR3 is CASSYVQGATNEKLFF. CDR3 coding DNA: TGTGCCAGCAGTTACGTCCAGGGGGCAACTAATGAAAAACTGTTTTTT.

This clonotype turned up a few times. V usage is TRBV6-1 and J usage is TRBJ1-4; TRBD1 matches 8 bases. After removal of 5 bases from V and 9 bases from J, the junction contained 14 bases not matched to a gene. Germline V gene data show CDR1 as MNHNS and CDR2 as SASEGT. The CDR3 is 16 residues long. CDR3 DNA sequence: TGTGCCAGCAGTCCCGGAGCTGGACAGGGAGTAAAAAAACTGTTTTTT. This gives the protein CASSPGAGQGVKKLFF.

The chain employs TRBV5-5 and TRBJ2-1, with D perhaps TRBD2 (5 bases). This CDR3 comprises 12 residues. The germline V and J ends were trimmed by 5 bases and 7 bases, with 10 bases remaining between them. Germline CDR1 reads SGHKS; CDR2 reads YYEKEE (reference sequence). The CDR3 nucleotides are TGTGCCAGCAGTATGAGGGCAAATGAGCAGTTCTTC. Protein sequence: CASSMRANEQFF.

The J gene is TRBJ2-7, the V gene TRBV29-1; D is undetermined. Per the germline V gene, CDR1 is SQVTM and CDR2 is ANQGSEA. V lost 4 bases and J lost 0, with 10 bases in between. There are 13 residues in the CDR3. CDR3 sequence: CSVVATNSYEQYF. CDR3 nucleotides: TGCAGCGTTGTTGCTACTAACTCCTACGAGCAGTACTTC.

This clonotype has a handful of counts. J is TRBJ2-1 and V is TRBV10-3, with D uncertain. Germline V CDR1 and CDR2: ENHRY, SYGVKD. Trimming took 6 bases from V and 0 from J, leaving 9 bases between them. The CDR3 is 14 amino acids. CDR3 sequence reads: CAIRALRSYNEQFF. The DNA for the CDR3 is TGTGCCATCAGGGCCTTACGCTCCTACAATGAGCAGTTCTTC.

The CDR3 spells CASSFSAGTEAFF. CDR3 DNA sequence: TGTGCCAGCAGTTTCTCCGCGGGTACTGAAGCTTTCTTT. The rearrangement links TRBV12-3 or TRBV12-4 to TRBJ1-1; D is undetermined. CDR3 length: 13 residues. V gave up 3 bases and J gave up 5 bases, with 10 bases separating them.

Only a few counts were recorded for this clonotype. The rearrangement joins TRBV5-6 to TRBJ2-4, with TRBD2 matching over 14 bases. Per germline, CDR1 SGHDT and CDR2 YYEEEE. This CDR3 contains 14 residues. V lost 3 bases, J lost 9 bases, and 2 bases stayed unmatched. DNA for the CDR3: TGTGCCAGCAGCTCCGGACTAGCGGGGGGCATTCAGTACTTC. Amino acid sequence: CASSSGLAGGIQYF.

This clonotype was seen at least ten times. The CDR3 region is CASSGSGYEQYF. CDR3 in DNA: TGTGCCAGCAGCGGGAGTGGGTACGAGCAGTACTTC. The chain joins TRBV7-8 to TRBJ2-7, with D possibly matching TRBD2 (5 bases). V was shortened by 5 bases and J by 4 bases, with 9 bases between the two germline ends. The CDR3 has 12 amino acids. Per the germline V gene, CDR1 is SGHVS and CDR2 is FQNEAQ.

V usage is TRBV2 and J usage is TRBJ1-1; D not certain. From germline, CDR1 is SNHLY and CDR2 FYNNEI. The CDR3 totals 13 residues. The V and J ends lost 7 bases and 3 bases respectively, with 12 bases between them. DNA of the CDR3: TGTGCCAGCACCTTTGCCCGGGACACTGAAGCTTTCTTT. This sequence encodes CASTFARDTEAFF.

The J gene is TRBJ1-2, the V gene TRBV20-1, with D hard to call. Trimming cost V 3 bases and J 3 bases, with 8 bases left between them. The CDR3 has 12 residues. Germline CDR1 reads DFQATT; CDR2 reads SNEGSKA (reference sequence). In DNA, the CDR3 is TGCAGTGCTAGGAAGGTTGACTATGGCTACACCTTC. Its translation is CSARKVDYGYTF.

The V call is TRBV12-3 or TRBV12-4, the J call TRBJ2-7, with D possibly TRBD2 on 5 matching bases. Trimming shortened V by 2 bases and J by 2 bases, and 13 bases separated the two germline ends. This CDR3 has 15 amino acids. The CDR3 nucleotides read TGTGCCAGCAGTTTATGGGAGTCTCTCCCCTACGAGCAGTACTTC. It codes for CASSLWESLPYEQYF.